This TCR beta chain originates from a study of T cell changes during pregnancy in multiple sclerosis (dated by TCRdb to the late 2010s). Broadly, across the study: The study looked at changes in the T cell repertoire across pregnancy in women with multiple sclerosis.

Library generation was performed with the immunoSEQ multiplex PCR assay. In its TCRdb copy, this immuneACCESS table keeps in-frame sequences only and misses some clones. Where compared with another copy, unresolved V genes explain less than half of these, and the others have no known cause. The sample table contains almost 20,000 clones; only one count was recorded for around 90% of them. Clones ranked in the top ten supply around 7% of the sample. About this clone itself: The clone's antigen remains unknown. Base qualities are not provided; no much larger clone lies one nucleotide away.

Reading from cysteine to phenylalanine, the CDR3 counts 13 amino acids. Only the CDR3 DNA stays, 39 bases, in frame from base 1. The germline V gene yields ENHRY for CDR1 and SYGVKD for CDR2. V lost 8 bases and J lost 5 bases; the stretch between them is 16 bases long. The sequence was collected from a female donor in good health, enrolled as a control in a pregnancy study. The chain is made from TRBV10-3 and TRBJ2-7, with no D gene named confidently. Specimen: CD8+ T cells from peripheral blood mononuclear cells, collected in the third trimester of pregnancy. The bases are TGTGCCATCGGTAACAACCCGATCGACGAGCAGTACTTC. Its amino acids are CAIGNNPIDEQYF.